Listed below are T cell receptor beta chains from one sample, sequenced in a study of cytomegalovirus exposure and HLA in healthy donors. Sequencing was performed with immunoSEQ multiplex PCR; in TCRdb, only in-frame clones are kept and a portion is missing. Among about 180,000 clones listed, 80% to 90% were seen once. Sequencing was done on a sample of PBMCs. These receptors were obtained from a woman in her 30s in good health and CMV-seronegative. CDR3s include the opening cysteine and the closing phenylalanine or tryptophan. The D gene is left open where the match is weak. Not every row has a clone size; where given, it reads once, few, many or a size class.

v_call,d_call,clone_size,j_call,cdr3_nt,cdr3_aa
TRBV5-1,TRBD1,-,TRBJ2-7,TGCGCCAGCAGCTCGCCGGGACAGGCCTCCTACGAGCAGTACTTC,CASSSPGQASYEQYF
TRBV27,TRBD2,-,TRBJ2-3,TGTGCCAGCATTGCCAGCGGGGCTTTCAATACGCAGTATTTT,CASIASGAFNTQYF
TRBV6-5,TRBD1,-,TRBJ1-2,TGTGCCAGCAGGATGACAGGGTCTATAGATGGCTACACCTTC,CASRMTGSIDGYTF
TRBV4-1,TRBD1,-,TRBJ1-2,TGCGCCAGCAGCCAAGATGAGGCCCAGGGGGCGGGAGATGGCTACACCTTC,CASSQDEAQGAGDGYTF
TRBV10-3,TRBD1,-,TRBJ2-7,TGTGCCACATGCGACAGGGCGTCCTACGAGCAGTACTTC,CATCDRASYEQYF
TRBV6-6,-,-,TRBJ1-6,TGTGCCAGCAGTTACTTCACAGGGAGGGATTCACCCCTCCACTTT,CASSYFTGRDSPLHF
TRBV20-1,-,-,TRBJ2-1,TGCAGTGCTGAGGGATACAATGAGCAGTTCTTC,CSAEGYNEQFF
TRBV7-6,TRBD1,-,TRBJ1-1,TGTGCCAGCAGCTCCGGACAGGGGTCGAACACTGAAGCTTTCTTT,CASSSGQGSNTEAFF
TRBV2,TRBD2,once,TRBJ2-3,TGTGCCAGCAGATACGGACTAGCGGGGGGGGCAGATACGCAGTATTTT,CASRYGLAGGADTQYF
TRBV30,-,-,TRBJ1-1,TGTGCCTGGAGTGTCCGGGGGACTGAAGCTTTCTTT,CAWSVRGTEAFF
TRBV12-5,TRBD2,-,TRBJ2-3,TGTGCTAGTGGCCCCCGGACTAGTGGAGCCACAGATACGCAGTATTTT,CASGPRTSGATDTQYF
TRBV5-1,-,-,TRBJ1-2,TGCGCCAGCAGCCAAACCCCCGCCGGGACGGGGGGAAACTATGGCTACACCTTC,CASSQTPAGTGGNYGYTF
TRBV18,-,-,TRBJ2-7,TGTGCCAGCTCACCCCTCAGGGGGAGGAGGGCCTACGAGCAGTACTTC,CASSPLRGRRAYEQYF
TRBV11-2,-,-,TRBJ1-5,TGTGCCAGCAGCCAAGGACAGTATAGCAATCAGCCCCAGCATTTT,CASSQGQYSNQPQHF
TRBV18,TRBD2,-,TRBJ2-1,TGTGCCAGCTCACCAGGACTAGCGGGGGCCGGCTCCTACAATGAGCAGTTCTTC,CASSPGLAGAGSYNEQFF
TRBV4-1,TRBD1,-,TRBJ1-1,TGCGCCAGCAGCCCTCATCCAGAGGGGGCGCCGGCTTTCTTT,CASSPHPEGAPAFF
TRBV27,TRBD2,-,TRBJ2-7,TGTGCCAGCAGACATAGCGGGGGGATGGACGAGCAGTACTTC,CASRHSGGMDEQYF
TRBV11-2,-,-,TRBJ1-2,TGTGCCAGCAGCTATACAGGGTTTTCGTCTGGCTACACCTTC,CASSYTGFSSGYTF
TRBV7-8,-,-,TRBJ1-4,TGTGCCAGCAGCTTCTCAGTGGACACCCCGGATAAAGAAAAACTGTTTTTT,CASSFSVDTPDKEKLFF
TRBV5-1,-,-,TRBJ2-3,TGCGCCAGCAGCCACGTATCAGCGCCCACAGATACGCAGTATTTT,CASSHVSAPTDTQYF
TRBV5-4,TRBD1,-,TRBJ1-1,TGTGCCAGCAGCTTAACTACAGGGGCCGATGAAGCTTTCTTT,CASSLTTGADEAFF
TRBV6-1,-,-,TRBJ2-2,TGTGCCAGCAGTGACCGGATCGAGCCTAGCACCGGGGAGCTGTTTTTT,CASSDRIEPSTGELFF
TRBV9,-,once,TRBJ2-1,TGTGCCAGCAGCGTAGGGAGGGGAAGCTCCTACAATGAGCAGTTCTTC,CASSVGRGSSYNEQFF
TRBV5-4,-,-,TRBJ2-7,TGTGCCAGCAGCCCCGAGGGGGGGTATTACGAGCAGTACTTC,CASSPEGGYYEQYF
TRBV12-2,-,-,TRBJ2-5,TGTGCAAGTCGCTTAACTCCCCATCGATCGAGTCTCGAGGAGACCCAGTACTTC,CASRLTPHRSSLEETQYF
TRBV11-2,-,-,TRBJ1-1,TGTGCCAGCAGCTTAGTCTCAGGGAACACTGAAGCTTTCTTT,CASSLVSGNTEAFF
TRBV18,-,-,TRBJ1-6,TGTGCCAGCTCACCAAAGGACAGTTATTCACCCCTCCACTTT,CASSPKDSYSPLHF
TRBV5-7,TRBD2,-,TRBJ2-7,TGTGCCAGCAGCTTGGAGCGGGAGAGTTTATACGAGCAGTACTTC,CASSLERESLYEQYF
TRBV6-1,-,-,TRBJ2-1,TGTGCCAGCAGCGGGACTTGGTACAATGAGCAGTTCTTC,CASSGTWYNEQFF
TRBV6-5,TRBD2,-,TRBJ2-1,TGTGCCAGCAGTTACCTGAGGGGCGGGGGGGCCCTTGAGCAGTTCTTC,CASSYLRGGGALEQFF
TRBV18,-,-,TRBJ1-2,TGTGCCAGCTCACCAAGCGGAGAACTAGGAGGCTACACCTTC,CASSPSGELGGYTF
TRBV6-1,TRBD1,once,TRBJ1-3,TGTGCCAGCAGCCAGACAGGGCCTGGAAACACCATATATTTT,CASSQTGPGNTIYF
TRBV18,TRBD1,-,TRBJ1-3,TGTGCCAGCTCACCTCAGGGGGACCTTGGAAACACCATATATTTT,CASSPQGDLGNTIYF
TRBV11-2,TRBD1,-,TRBJ1-1,TGTGCCAGCAGCCCTGGACAGGGCGTGAACACTGAAGCTTTCTTT,CASSPGQGVNTEAFF
TRBV2,-,-,TRBJ2-2,TGTGCCAGCAGAGAGACTATAAACACCGGGGAGCTGTTTTTT,CASRETINTGELFF
TRBV5-1,-,-,TRBJ2-7,TGCGCCAGCAGCCTCGGGACTTATTCCTACGAGCAGTACTTC,CASSLGTYSYEQYF
TRBV19,-,-,TRBJ2-3,TGTGCCAGTAGTACTCAGGGGGGTACAGATACGCAGTATTTT,CASSTQGGTDTQYF
TRBV6-1,-,once,TRBJ1-1,TGTGCCAGCGGAAGACGGGTCAACACTGAAGCTTTCTTT,CASGRRVNTEAFF
TRBV15,TRBD1,-,TRBJ2-7,TGTGCCACCAGCCGGGACAGGTCCACCTACGAGCAGTACTTC,CATSRDRSTYEQYF
TRBV11-2,TRBD1,few,TRBJ2-7,TGTGCCAGCAGCTTATCCCGGGACAGGGTTTTCGAGCAGTACTTC,CASSLSRDRVFEQYF
TRBV6-5,TRBD2,-,TRBJ2-7,TGTGCCAGCAGTTACTCGAGCGGCCTAGCGGACCTGGAGCAGTACTTC,CASSYSSGLADLEQYF
TRBV13,-,few,TRBJ2-7,TGTGCCAGCAGCTTTACTCAGGCCTCCTACGAGCAGTACTTC,CASSFTQASYEQYF
TRBV27,TRBD2,once,TRBJ2-1,TGTGCCAGCCGACATAGCGGGGGGGCCCATGAGCAGTTCTTC,CASRHSGGAHEQFF
TRBV7-8,-,-,TRBJ1-5,TGTGCCAGCAGCTTAGTGACAGGTGACAATCAGCCCCAGCATTTT,CASSLVTGDNQPQHF